Reported below is one T cell receptor (beta chain). Germline V gene data show CDR1 as SEHNR and CDR2 as FQNEAQ (reference sequence). Trimming left V 5 bases short and J 5 bases short, with 19 bases between. CDR3 size: 16 residues. The data stem from a study of technical replicates of blood from a handful of donors. This table comes from immunoSEQ multiplex PCR, and its TCRdb copy is limited to in-frame clones, with some not included. The sample yields over 85,000 clones, about 96% seen once. The chain recombines TRBV7-9 with TRBJ2-1, with D tentatively TRBD2 (7 bases). The receptor's source is a human donor in good health. The sample consisted of T cells isolated from PBMCs. Here the CDR3 DNA reads TGTGCCAGCAGCCACCCTGAGGGGGAGGGGGACAATGAGCAGTTCTTC. Encoded protein: CASSHPEGEGDNEQFF.